This TCR beta chain emerged from a study of CD8+CD57+ T cells in acquired aplastic anemia. Study at large: Sorted CD4+ and CD8+ cells yielded roughly 3.5 ug of DNA on average. Reads per healthy sample averaged approximately 10 million (CD4+) and under 12 million (CD8+).

In regard to this clonotype: Its antigen is undetermined.

Study findings and constraints: Statistical testing detected no significant gap in CD8+ Simpson's diversity between patients and controls. Patients and controls turned out to have 25 to 30 CD8+ CDR3 sequences in common.

Profiling that covered TCR beta VDJ and CDR3 relied on genomic DNA as its template. TCRdb re-called the reads with MiXCR, one entry per CDR3 protein. Of approximately 200,000 distinct CDR3 sequences detected, roughly 57% appear once; the ten largest clones hold approximately 30%. V gave up 4 bases and J gave up 0 bases, with 9 bases separating them. Germline loops: CDR1 LNHDA, CDR2 SQIVND (reference sequence). There are 14 residues in the CDR3. The chain is built from TRBV19 and TRBJ1-1; tentative D call: TRBD1 (5 bases). Sequenced material: sorted CD4+, CD8+, or CD8+CD57+ T cells (not recorded which) from PBMCs. This receptor was taken from a human donor in good health. In DNA, the CDR3 is TGTGCCAGTAGTACAGGGACCCTGAACACTGAAGCTTTCTTT. Translation: CASSTGTLNTEAFF.